Below are 10 T cell receptor beta chains sequenced from a single sample in a study of T cell responses to AZD1222 COVID-19 vaccine. TCRdb's copy holds only in-frame clones and misses some; the assay was immunoSEQ multiplex PCR. Of some 140,000 clones listed, about 88% are singletons. The sample was peripheral blood, taken 28 days after the second AZD1222 dose. These receptors were taken from an adult who received the AZD1222 COVID-19 vaccine.

The chain uses TRBV29-1 and TRBJ2-1; D perhaps matches TRBD2 (5 bases). Germline assignment: CDR1 SQVTM and CDR2 ANQGSEA. This CDR3 has 13 amino acids. Between the trimmed V and J ends, which lost 7 bases and 2 bases, there was a span of 12 bases. CDR3 sequence reads: CSAEERTYNEQFF. Here the CDR3 DNA reads TGCAGCGCCGAAGAGCGGACCTACAATGAGCAGTTCTTC.

This clone was seen just once. J is TRBJ2-7 and V is TRBV19, with TRBD1 as a possible D gene (6 bases). Germline CDR1 reads LNHDA; CDR2 reads SQIVND (reference sequence). The CDR3 is 14 amino acids. Trimming took 3 bases from V and 5 from J, leaving 14 bases between them. The CDR3 region is CASSIRTRGHEQYF. The DNA of the CDR3 is TGTGCCAGTAGTATCCGGACCAGGGGCCACGAGCAGTACTTC.

The chain recombines TRBV7-2 with TRBJ1-5; D ambiguous. This CDR3 comprises 15 residues. V shed 1 base and J shed 0 bases, with 7 bases lying between them. The V gene's germline CDR1 is SGHTA and CDR2 FQGNSA. The DNA for the CDR3 is TGTGCCAGCAGCTTAGTTCACACTAGCAATCAGCCCCAGCATTTT. It yields the protein CASSLVHTSNQPQHF.

CDR3 region: CASSLTSGIGAGEQYF. As DNA, the CDR3 is TGCGCCAGCAGCTTGACTAGCGGAATTGGGGCGGGAGAGCAGTACTTC. V and J are TRBV5-1 and TRBJ2-7, with TRBD2 matching 8 bases. The V gene end was trimmed by 1 base and the J gene end by 7 bases; junction bases not matched to a gene: 13. The CDR3 runs 16 residues. CDR1 SGHRS and CDR2 YFSETQ come from the germline V gene.

The chain links TRBV7-8 to TRBJ2-7; no clear D. The CDR3 is 14 amino acids. Deletions cut 1 base from V and 7 bases from J, with 14 bases between. Looked up from germline, CDR1 is SGHVS and CDR2 is FQNEAQ. The CDR3 loop reads CASSLVLQSGEQYF. As DNA, the CDR3 is TGTGCCAGCAGCTTAGTTTTGCAATCCGGTGAGCAGTACTTC.

The CDR3 sequence is CSASSHNQPQHF. For the CDR3, the DNA is TGCAGTGCTAGTTCCCACAATCAGCCCCAGCATTTT. The V call is TRBV20-1, the J call TRBJ1-5, with D unclear. This CDR3 region has 12 residues. Trimming stripped 3 bases from V and 3 bases from J, with 6 bases between. Germline V CDR1 and CDR2: DFQATT, SNEGSKA (reference sequence).

This clone showed up just once. This sequence joins TRBV29-1 and TRBJ1-3; D call uncertain. The germline V gene encodes CDR1 SQVTM and CDR2 ANQGSEA. The CDR3 is made up of 12 amino acids. The V end lost 4 bases, the J end lost 4 bases, and 8 bases lay between the germline ends. The CDR3 sequence is CSVVSGGNTIYF. The CDR3 DNA is TGCAGCGTTGTATCGGGGGGAAACACCATATATTTT.

The chain uses TRBV5-1 and TRBJ2-1; D call uncertain. Germline-derived CDR1 and CDR2 are SGHRS and YFSETQ. The CDR3 runs to 15 residues. V shed 4 bases and J shed 1 base, with 12 bases lying between them. The CDR3 sequence: CASSTPSYSYNEQFF. The CDR3 DNA follows: TGCGCCAGCAGCACGCCGTCCTATTCCTACAATGAGCAGTTCTTC.

The chain uses TRBV6-5 and TRBJ1-6; 7 bases line up with TRBD1. After removal of 8 bases from V and 5 bases from J, the junction contained 3 bases not matched to a gene. The CDR3 contains 13 residues. Germline CDR1 and CDR2: MNHEY and SVGAGI. The CDR3 DNA sequence: TGTGCCAGCCTCAGGGGGAATAATTCACCCCTCCACTTT. Its protein product is CASLRGNNSPLHF.

This sequence joins TRBV5-6 and TRBJ2-7, with D perhaps matching TRBD1 (5 bases). V gave up 0 bases and J gave up 2 bases, with 9 bases separating them. Germline V gene sequence: CDR1 SGHDT, CDR2 YYEEEE. This CDR3 is 14 amino acids long. DNA of the CDR3: TGTGCCAGCAGCTTGGGTCCAGGGCCCTACGAGCAGTACTTC. Its protein is CASSLGPGPYEQYF.